This entry concerns a single T cell receptor (beta chain). Germline V gene data show CDR1 as SGDLS and CDR2 as YYNGEE. V lost 4 bases and J lost 8, with 15 bases in between. The CDR3 loop spans 13 amino acids. Without labor or membrane rupture, elective cesareans at about 35-43 weeks supplied term cord blood. Live Annexin V-negative naive CD3+CD8+CD45RA+CCR7+ T cells were sorted. Each sample had roughly 18,000–100,000 sorted naive CD8+ T cells. These data originate in a study of naive CD8 T cells in extremely preterm neonates. Using immunoSEQ multiplex PCR, the repertoire was profiled, and TCRdb retains in-frame clones only, with some absent. The table lists thousands of clones, about 97% of them singletons.

The sequencing sample was made of naive CD8+ T cells from cord blood. This sequence was found in a newborn in good health. The chain employs TRBV9 and TRBJ1-2, with a weak D call TRBD1 (6 bases). CDR3 coding DNA: TGTGCCAGCAGCTCGGCAGGGGTCGGCGGCTACACCTTC. Translating gives CASSSAGVGGYTF.